The entry below gives a single T cell receptor (beta chain) sequence along with its context. Antigen: not known. At least 5 micrograms of total RNA were extracted per sample. This sample was taken from a study of blood T cells in healthy people across ages. Whole-study results and caveats: Age brought a roughly linear fall in TCR beta diversity measured per million T cells. Whereas aged donors had fewer naive CD4+ cells, long-lived donors had more of them and higher diversity. Changes seen in expanded clonotypes were possibly confounded by donor CMV status left unknown.

Primed by a sample-barcoded 5' primer and a J-beta primer mix, a second PCR proceeded for about 6 to 11 cycles. TCRdb processed the 5' RACE reads anew with MiXCR; each CDR3 protein has one entry. This table holds about 1.5 million distinct CDR3 sequences, less than 45% found once. The sequenced material came from blood. This sequence originates from a woman aged 18-29 years in good health.

The CDR3 sequence is CASSRSTSVNEQFF. The DNA for the CDR3 is TGTGCCAGTAGTCGATCGACTAGCGTCAATGAGCAGTTCTTC. V and J are TRBV19 and TRBJ2-1, with 8 bases lining up with TRBD2. This CDR3 region has 14 residues. Trimming cost V 5 bases and J 6 bases; bases outside gene matches: 6. Germline lookup yields CDR1 LNHDA and CDR2 SQIVND (reference sequence).